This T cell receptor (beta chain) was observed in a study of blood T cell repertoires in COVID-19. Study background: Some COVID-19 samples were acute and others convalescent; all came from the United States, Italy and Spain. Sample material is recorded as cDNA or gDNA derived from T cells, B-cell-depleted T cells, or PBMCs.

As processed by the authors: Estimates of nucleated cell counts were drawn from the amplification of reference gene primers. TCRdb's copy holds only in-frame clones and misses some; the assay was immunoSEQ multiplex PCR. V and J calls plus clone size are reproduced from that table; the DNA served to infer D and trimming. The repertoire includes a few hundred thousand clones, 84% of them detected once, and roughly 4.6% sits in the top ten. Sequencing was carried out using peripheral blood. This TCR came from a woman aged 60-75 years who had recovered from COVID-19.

DNA for the CDR3: TGTGCCAGCAGTGACTCGGCGGGAGGCTCACCCCTCCACTTT. Protein sequence: CASSDSAGGSPLHF. The V call is TRBV6-4, the J call TRBJ1-6; D uncertain. Trimming took 0 bases from V and 10 from J, leaving 10 bases between them. Germline V gives CDR1 MRHNA, CDR2 SNTAGT. CDR3 length: 14 residues.